This entry lists 20 T cell receptor beta chains sequenced from one sample in a study of cytomegalovirus exposure and HLA in healthy donors. It was with 60 Vbeta and 13 Jbeta primers that the PCR ran. Produced via immunoSEQ multiplex PCR; TCRdb's table is partial and in-frame only. The sample holds 150,000 to 200,000 clones, roughly 87% seen once. Sequenced input: PBMCs. These receptors all stem from a girl less than two years old in good health and CMV-seronegative.

This clone was observed a handful of times. One end of the junction varies from germline; a read error may be responsible. The chain recombines TRBV7-9 with TRBJ1-1; D is ambiguous. Germline V gene sequence: CDR1 SEHNR, CDR2 FQNEAQ (reference sequence). The CDR3 is 13 residues long. The CDR3 loop is CSSSLGSAGGAFF. The CDR3 bases are TGTTCCAGCAGCTTAGGATCCGCAGGTGGAGCTTTCTTT.

The rearrangement uses TRBV6-1 and TRBJ2-3; 10 bases are shared with TRBD2. From germline, CDR1 is MNHNS and CDR2 SASEGT. The CDR3 spans 16 residues. The junction had 6 bases not matched to a gene; V was cut back by 4 bases and J by 2 bases. CDR3 protein: CASSGRSGGTTDTQYF. The CDR3 DNA sequence: TGTGCCAGCAGTGGACGTAGCGGGGGGACCACAGATACGCAGTATTTT.

The chain recombines TRBV7-6 with TRBJ2-5; TRBD2 aligns across 13 bases. The germline gives CDR1 SGHVS, CDR2 FNYEAQ. There are 15 residues in the CDR3. V was clipped by 4 bases and J by 2 bases; unmatched bases: 1. The CDR3 loop is CASSWGLAGQETQYF. CDR3 nucleotides: TGTGCCAGCAGCTGGGGACTAGCGGGGCAAGAGACCCAGTACTTC.

The chain uses TRBV2 and TRBJ1-3, with D perhaps TRBD1 (5 bases). V was cut by 1 base and J by 0 bases, with 10 bases left in between. Germline CDR1 reads SNHLY; CDR2 reads FYNNEI. CDR3 length: 16 amino acids. DNA of the CDR3: TGTGCCAGCAGTGAAGTTTTGGGGGGCTCTGGAAACACCATATATTTT. It encodes CASSEVLGGSGNTIYF.

The chain recombines TRBV10-3 with TRBJ2-3; 9 positions match TRBD1. J lost 5 bases, V lost 6 bases, and 9 bases had no gene match. Germline CDR1 is ENHRY and CDR2 is SYGVKD. There are 15 residues in the CDR3. Here the CDR3 DNA reads TGTGCCATCAGCGAGGGACAGGGTAAGGTAGATACGCAGTATTTT. Translating gives CAISEGQGKVDTQYF.

The J gene is TRBJ2-5, the V gene TRBV6-5; 12 bases are shared with TRBD2. CDR3 length equals 14 residues. V trimming: 6 bases; J trimming: 11 bases; junction bases outside the gene matches: 10. Germline V lookup: CDR1 MNHEY, CDR2 SVGAGI. CDR3 bases: TGTGCCAGCAGCCCCGGGCTAGCGGGAGGGGAGCAGTACTTC. Translation: CASSPGLAGGEQYF.

This chain joins TRBV18 and TRBJ2-1; 11 nucleotides line up with TRBD2. The CDR3 has 17 amino acids. The germline V gene encodes CDR1 KGHSH and CDR2 LQKENI. J was trimmed by 0 bases and V by 4 bases; bases with no gene match: 5. CDR3 protein: CASSLLAGGPSYNEQFF. The CDR3 nucleotides are TGTGCCAGCTCACTTCTAGCGGGGGGCCCCTCCTACAATGAGCAGTTCTTC.

This sequence joins TRBV29-1 and TRBJ2-1, with a tentative D call TRBD2 (5 bases). Germline assignment: CDR1 SQVTM and CDR2 ANQGSEA. The CDR3 runs to 14 residues. Trimming removed 5 bases at V and 7 bases at J, with 18 bases between. CDR3: CSVFLETTGNEQFF. Written as DNA, the CDR3 is TGCAGCGTTTTTCTAGAAACTACGGGGAATGAGCAGTTCTTC.

The V call is TRBV7-8, the J call TRBJ1-1; D is unclear. The CDR3 sequence is 15 residues long. The germline V gene has CDR1 SGHVS and CDR2 FQNEAQ. V lost 0 bases, J lost 1 base, and 9 bases lay in between. The chain's CDR3 is CASSLALVGNTEAFF. CDR3 nucleotides: TGTGCCAGCAGCTTAGCGCTAGTCGGGAACACTGAAGCTTTCTTT.

The table lists this clone with a count of one. The chain employs TRBV6-5 and TRBJ2-7; tentatively, D is TRBD2 (6 bases). Germline values: CDR1 MNHEY, CDR2 SVGAGI. The CDR3 has 14 residues. V was trimmed by 3 bases and J by 4 bases, leaving 13 bases between them. CDR3 sequence reads: CASSYGDLTYEQYF. CDR3 sequence (DNA): TGTGCCAGCAGTTATGGGGACTTAACATACGAGCAGTACTTC.

The chain joins TRBV13 to TRBJ1-2; D is unresolved. This CDR3 has 15 residues. The ends were cut back, 0 bases at V and 2 bases at J, with 10 bases in the middle. The germline V gene encodes CDR1 PRHDT and CDR2 FYEKMQ (reference sequence). CDR3 protein: CASSLGRGGNYGYTF. CDR3 DNA: TGTGCCAGCAGCTTAGGCCGGGGAGGGAACTATGGCTACACCTTC. The variable domain in full, completed from reference TRBV13 and TRBJ1-2, reads AAGVIQSPRHLIKEKRETATLKCYPIPRHDTVYWYQQGPGQDPQFLISFYEKMQSDKGSIPDRFSAQQFSDYHSELNMSSLELGDSALYFCASSLGRGGNYGYTFGSGTRLTVV.

This chain joins TRBV30 and TRBJ2-1, with 9 nucleotides matching TRBD1. The CDR3 is 15 amino acids. The germline V gene has CDR1 GTSNPN and CDR2 SVGIG (reference sequence). V lost 5 bases, J lost 8 bases, and 13 bases stayed unmatched. CDR3 sequence (DNA): TGTGCCTGGGCCAGGGAAACAGGGGGCAGCGATGAGCAGTTCTTC. Residues: CAWARETGGSDEQFF.

This chain connects TRBV7-6 to TRBJ1-2; a weak D match, TRBD1 (6 bases). Trimming removed 1 base from V and 4 bases from J, with 19 bases in between. Germline loops: CDR1 SGHVS, CDR2 FNYEAQ. CDR3 length: 17 amino acids. For the CDR3, the DNA is TGTGCCAGCAGCTTAGGAACAGGGTACCAGGGAGCCTATGGCTACACCTTC. Amino acid sequence: CASSLGTGYQGAYGYTF.

This chain uses TRBV5-1 with TRBJ2-3; no clear D. V lost 2 bases, J lost 6 bases, and 13 bases lay in between. This CDR3 has 14 residues. The germline V gene has CDR1 SGHRS and CDR2 YFSETQ. For the CDR3, the DNA is TGCGCCAGCAGCTTTGGGCCAGGATCTGATACGCAGTATTTT. It yields the protein CASSFGPGSDTQYF.

The J gene is TRBJ1-1, the V gene TRBV19, with D hard to call. This CDR3 comprises 12 residues. The germline V gene encodes CDR1 LNHDA and CDR2 SQIVND (reference sequence). The V end lost 7 bases, the J end lost 0 bases, and 6 bases lay between the germline ends. CDR3 protein: CASTRMNTEAFF. Here the CDR3 DNA reads TGTGCCAGTACCAGGATGAACACTGAAGCTTTCTTT. The whole variable domain, remainder taken from reference TRBV19 and TRBJ1-1, is DGGITQSPKYLFRKEGQNVTLSCEQNLNHDAMYWYRQDPGQGLRLIYYSQIVNDFQKGDIAEGYSVSREKKESFPLTVTSAQKNPTAFYLCASTRMNTEAFFGQGTRLTVV.

The chain combines TRBV6-5 with TRBJ2-7; 8 nucleotides line up with TRBD1. V lost 5 bases, J lost 6 bases, and 0 bases stayed unmatched. The CDR3 covers 11 residues. Germline V gives CDR1 MNHEY, CDR2 SVGAGI. The CDR3 nucleotides read TGTGCCAGCAGTACAGGGGGCGAGCAGTACTTC. This gives the protein CASSTGGEQYF.

The V call is TRBV7-2, the J call TRBJ2-7; 12 nucleotides agree with TRBD2. The germline CDR1 and CDR2 sequences are SGHTA and FQGNSA. The CDR3 totals 15 residues. The ends lost 5 bases at V and 5 bases at J; junction bases unmatched: 7. The CDR3 sequence is CASSVTSGRPHEQYF. Written as DNA, the CDR3 is TGTGCCAGCAGCGTGACTAGCGGGAGACCCCACGAGCAGTACTTC.

The chain joins TRBV7-6 to TRBJ2-3, with D tentatively TRBD1 (6 bases). The V gene's germline CDR1 is SGHVS and CDR2 FNYEAQ. This CDR3 is 20 amino acids long. V lost 1 base, J lost 3 bases, and 26 bases lay in between. CDR3 in amino acids: CASSLVFGKGKGHRTDTQYF. The CDR3 DNA reads TGTGCCAGCAGCTTAGTGTTCGGGAAGGGGAAGGGACATCGTACAGATACGCAGTATTTT.

V gene TRBV18 combines with J gene TRBJ1-2; possible D gene TRBD1, 5 bases. CDR1 and CDR2 (germline): KGHSH, LQKENI. Trimming pared 5 bases from V and 3 bases from J, leaving 10 bases between. The CDR3 sequence is 13 residues long. This CDR3 reads CASSSDSHYGYTF. The CDR3 DNA reads as TGTGCCAGCTCATCCGACAGCCACTATGGCTACACCTTC.

The chain has TRBV7-3 and TRBJ1-1; unclear D gene. Trimming removed 5 bases from V and 0 bases from J, with 10 bases in between. The germline V gene has CDR1 SGHTA and CDR2 FQGTGA. The CDR3 consists of 14 residues. The CDR3 loop reads CASSLASVNTEAFF. CDR3 DNA: TGTGCCAGCAGCCTCGCCTCAGTGAACACTGAAGCTTTCTTT.